One TCR beta chain is described in this entry. Its target is unknown. This entry is derived from a study of T-cell memory formation after mild COVID-19. Study in general: TCR clusters mostly belonged to single donors.

Study conclusions and caveats: Among contracting clones, CD4+ were mainly CM/EM and CD8+ enriched in EMRA. Pre-infection memory harbored some responding clones, suggesting cross-reactive memory joined.

Via MiXCR, TCRdb re-called the 5' RACE reads, giving one row per CDR3 protein. The sample contains more than 450,000 distinct CDR3 sequences, under 20% of which appear only once. J lost 1 base, V lost 4 bases, and 4 bases had no gene match. The germline CDR1 and CDR2 sequences are SGHRS and YFSETQ. CDR3 length: 14 residues. This TCR was sampled from an adult woman who had mild COVID-19 (a few samples of this study predate the infection). Cell type and time point are not known. The rearrangement links TRBV5-1 to TRBJ1-2; 7 bases align to TRBD1. The specimen sequenced was PBMCs or a T cell subset sorted from them (not recorded which). CDR3 nucleotide sequence: TGCGCCAGCAGCACAACAGGGGATAACTATGGCTACACCTTC. Protein product: CASSTTGDNYGYTF.